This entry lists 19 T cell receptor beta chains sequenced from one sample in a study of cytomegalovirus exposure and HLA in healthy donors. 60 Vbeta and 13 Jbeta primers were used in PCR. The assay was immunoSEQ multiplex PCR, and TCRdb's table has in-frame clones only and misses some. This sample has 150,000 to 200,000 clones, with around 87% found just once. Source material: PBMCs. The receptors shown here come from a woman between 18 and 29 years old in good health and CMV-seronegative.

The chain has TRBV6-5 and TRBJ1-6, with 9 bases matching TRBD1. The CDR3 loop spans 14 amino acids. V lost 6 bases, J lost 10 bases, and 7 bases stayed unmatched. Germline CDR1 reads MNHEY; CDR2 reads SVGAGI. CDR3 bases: TGTGCCAGCAGCCTCCGGGACAGGGTCTCACCCCTCCACTTT. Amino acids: CASSLRDRVSPLHF.

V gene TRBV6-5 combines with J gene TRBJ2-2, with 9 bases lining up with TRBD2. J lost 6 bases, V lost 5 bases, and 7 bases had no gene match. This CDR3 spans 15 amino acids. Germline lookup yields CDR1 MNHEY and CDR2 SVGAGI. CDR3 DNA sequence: TGTGCCAGCAGTAATATAGCGGGGGTACCCGGGGAGCTGTTTTTT. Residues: CASSNIAGVPGELFF.

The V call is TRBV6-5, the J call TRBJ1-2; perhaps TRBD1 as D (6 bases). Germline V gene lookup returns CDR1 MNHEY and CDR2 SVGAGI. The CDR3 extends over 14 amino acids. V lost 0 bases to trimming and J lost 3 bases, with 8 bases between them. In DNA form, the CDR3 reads TGTGCCAGCAGTTACTCGTACAGGGACTATGGCTACACCTTC. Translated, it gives CASSYSYRDYGYTF.

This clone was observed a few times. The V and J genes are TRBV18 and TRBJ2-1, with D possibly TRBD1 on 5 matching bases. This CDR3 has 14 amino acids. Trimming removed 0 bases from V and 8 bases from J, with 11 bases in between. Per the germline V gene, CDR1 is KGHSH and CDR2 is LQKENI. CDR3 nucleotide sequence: TGTGCCAGCTCACCACCGGGAAGGGGTGATGAGCAGTTCTTC. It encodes CASSPPGRGDEQFF.

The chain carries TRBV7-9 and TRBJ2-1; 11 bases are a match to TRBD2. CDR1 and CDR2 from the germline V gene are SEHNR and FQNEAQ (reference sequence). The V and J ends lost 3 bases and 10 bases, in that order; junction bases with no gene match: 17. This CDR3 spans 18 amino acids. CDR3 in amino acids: CASSFTSGSATRIEEQFF. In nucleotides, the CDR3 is TGTGCCAGCAGCTTTACTAGCGGGAGTGCCACGCGAATCGAGGAGCAGTTCTTC.

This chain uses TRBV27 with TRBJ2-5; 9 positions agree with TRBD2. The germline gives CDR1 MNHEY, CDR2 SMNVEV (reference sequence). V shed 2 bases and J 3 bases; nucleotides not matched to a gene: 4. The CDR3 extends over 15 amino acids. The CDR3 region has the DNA TGTGCCAGCAGTTTAGTGCCTAGCGGGAAAGAGACCCAGTACTTC. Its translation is CASSLVPSGKETQYF.

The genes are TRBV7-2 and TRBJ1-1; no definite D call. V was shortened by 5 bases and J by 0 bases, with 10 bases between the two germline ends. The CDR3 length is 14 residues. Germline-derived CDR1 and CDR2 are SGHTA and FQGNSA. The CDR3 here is CASSTEQMNTEAFF. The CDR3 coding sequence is TGTGCCAGCAGCACCGAACAGATGAACACTGAAGCTTTCTTT.

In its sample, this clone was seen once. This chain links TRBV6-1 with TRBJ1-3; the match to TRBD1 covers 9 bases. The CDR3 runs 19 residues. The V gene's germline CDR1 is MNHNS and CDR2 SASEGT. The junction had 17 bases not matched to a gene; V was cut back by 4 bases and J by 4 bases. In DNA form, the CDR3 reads TGTGCCAGCAGTGCCCCCTACGGACAGGGGTCTGGGACAGGAAACACCATATATTTT. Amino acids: CASSAPYGQGSGTGNTIYF.

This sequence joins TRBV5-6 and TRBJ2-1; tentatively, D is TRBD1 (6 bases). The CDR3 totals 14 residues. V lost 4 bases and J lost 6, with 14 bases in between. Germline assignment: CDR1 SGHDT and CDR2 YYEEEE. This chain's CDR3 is CASSPGQNSNEQFF. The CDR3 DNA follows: TGTGCCAGCAGCCCCGGACAGAATTCCAATGAGCAGTTCTTC. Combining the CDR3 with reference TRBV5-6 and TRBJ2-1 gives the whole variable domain DAGVTQSPTHLIKTRGQQVTLRCSPKSGHDTVSWYQQALGQGPQFIFQYYEEEERQRGNFPDRFSGHQFPNYSSELNVNALLLGDSALYLCASSPGQNSNEQFFGPGTRLTVL.

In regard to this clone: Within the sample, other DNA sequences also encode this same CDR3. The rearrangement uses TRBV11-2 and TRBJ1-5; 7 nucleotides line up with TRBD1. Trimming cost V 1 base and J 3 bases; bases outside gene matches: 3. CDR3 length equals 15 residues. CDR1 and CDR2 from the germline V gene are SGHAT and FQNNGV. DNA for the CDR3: TGTGCCAGCAGCTTAGGAGGACAGGACAATCAGCCCCAGCATTTT. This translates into CASSLGGQDNQPQHF.

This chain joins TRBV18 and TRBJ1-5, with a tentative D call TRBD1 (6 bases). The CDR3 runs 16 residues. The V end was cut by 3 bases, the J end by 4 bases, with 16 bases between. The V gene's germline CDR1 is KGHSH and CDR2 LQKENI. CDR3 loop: CASSPEQGTRNQPQHF. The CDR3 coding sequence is TGTGCCAGCTCACCGGAACAGGGCACGAGGAATCAGCCCCAGCATTTT.

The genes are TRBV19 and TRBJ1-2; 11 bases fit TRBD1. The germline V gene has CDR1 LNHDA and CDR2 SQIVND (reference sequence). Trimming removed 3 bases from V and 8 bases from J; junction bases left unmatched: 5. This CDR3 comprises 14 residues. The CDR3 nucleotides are TGTGCCAGTAGTATGGACAGGGGGCTGGAAGGCTACACCTTC. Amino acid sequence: CASSMDRGLEGYTF.

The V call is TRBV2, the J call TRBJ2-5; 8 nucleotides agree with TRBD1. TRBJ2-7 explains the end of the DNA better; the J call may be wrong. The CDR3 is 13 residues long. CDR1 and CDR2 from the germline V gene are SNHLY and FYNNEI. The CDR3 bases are TGTGCCAGCGGACAGGGAATTACCTACGAGCAGTACTTC. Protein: CASGQGITYEQYF.

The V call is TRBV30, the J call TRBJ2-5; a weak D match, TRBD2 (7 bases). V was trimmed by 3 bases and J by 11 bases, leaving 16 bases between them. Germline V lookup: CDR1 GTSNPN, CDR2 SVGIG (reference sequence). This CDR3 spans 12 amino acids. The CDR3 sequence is CAWSGGPREQYF. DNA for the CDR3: TGTGCCTGGAGCGGGGGGCCGAGGGAGCAGTACTTC.

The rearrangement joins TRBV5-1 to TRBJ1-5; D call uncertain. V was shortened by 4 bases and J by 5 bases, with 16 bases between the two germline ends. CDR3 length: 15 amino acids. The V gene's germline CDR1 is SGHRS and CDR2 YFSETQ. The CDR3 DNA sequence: TGCGCCAGCAGCCCGCTCGGGGTGAACGATCAGCCCCAGCATTTT. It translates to CASSPLGVNDQPQHF.

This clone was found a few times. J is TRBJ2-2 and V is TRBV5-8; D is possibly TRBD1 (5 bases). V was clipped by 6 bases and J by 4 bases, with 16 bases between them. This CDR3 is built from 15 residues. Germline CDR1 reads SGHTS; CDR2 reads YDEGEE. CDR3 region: CASTKGDKSTGELFF. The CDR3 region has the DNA TGTGCCAGCACGAAAGGGGATAAGTCCACCGGGGAGCTGTTTTTT.

CDR3 sequence: CSASDGTGSYEQYF. The DNA of the CDR3 is TGCAGCGCGTCAGACGGGACAGGATCCTACGAGCAGTACTTC. V is TRBV29-1 and J is TRBJ2-7; 8 positions agree with TRBD1. V lost 7 bases to trimming and J lost 1 base; unmatched junction nucleotides: 9. In germline, CDR1 is SQVTM, CDR2 ANQGSEA. The CDR3 sequence is 14 residues long.

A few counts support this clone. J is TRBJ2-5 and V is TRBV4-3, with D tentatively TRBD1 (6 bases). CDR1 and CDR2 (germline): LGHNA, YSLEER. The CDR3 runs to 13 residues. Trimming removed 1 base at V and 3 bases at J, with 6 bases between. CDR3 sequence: CASSQGTEETQYF. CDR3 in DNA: TGCGCCAGCAGCCAAGGGACAGAAGAGACCCAGTACTTC.

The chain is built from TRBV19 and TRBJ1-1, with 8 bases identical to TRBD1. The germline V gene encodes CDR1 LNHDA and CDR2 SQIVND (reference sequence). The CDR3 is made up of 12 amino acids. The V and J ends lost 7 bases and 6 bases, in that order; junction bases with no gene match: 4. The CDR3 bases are TGTGCCAGTAAGGCAGGGGGCTCTGAAGCTTTCTTT. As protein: CASKAGGSEAFF.